What follows are 30 T cell receptor beta chains derived from one specimen sequenced in a study of CD8+CD57+ T cells in acquired aplastic anemia. TCR beta VDJ combinations and CDR3 sequences were profiled from genomic DNA. TCRdb re-called the reads through MiXCR, storing one row per CDR3 protein. The sample shows around 430,000 distinct CDR3 sequences, under 40% of them seen only once. CD8+CD57+ cell expansion had been shown by flow cytometry in patients chosen for sequencing. Sequenced material: sorted CD4+, CD8+, or CD8+CD57+ T cells (not recorded which) from PBMCs. These receptors were taken from a human donor with aplastic anemia.

This clonotype has a handful of counts. J is TRBJ2-5 and V is TRBV10-3, with 12 bases that match TRBD2. V shed 10 bases, J shed 0 bases, and the junction held 6 bases outside the gene matches. Germline V gene data show CDR1 as ENHRY and CDR2 as SYGVKD. CDR3 length: 15 residues. The chain's CDR3 is CASGRLAGDQETQYF. For the CDR3, the DNA is TGTGCCAGCGGGAGACTAGCGGGGGACCAAGAGACCCAGTACTTC.

This clonotype has a count of ten or more. The V and J genes are TRBV14 and TRBJ2-7; possible D gene TRBD1, 6 bases. This CDR3 spans 13 amino acids. Germline V gene sequence: CDR1 SGHDN, CDR2 FVKESK. The V gene lost 4 bases and the J gene lost 2 bases, with 9 bases spanning the gap. CDR3 in DNA: TGTGCCAGCAGCCGGACAGCCACCTACGAGCAGTACTTC. It is translated as CASSRTATYEQYF.

This clonotype was counted only a few times. The V gene is TRBV11-2, the J gene TRBJ2-6, with 7 bases fitting TRBD1. The CDR3 length is 18 residues. Germline V gene lookup returns CDR1 SGHAT and CDR2 FQNNGV. J lost 4 bases, V lost 1 base, and 10 bases had no gene match. CDR3 loop: CASSLGLRTGPGANVLTF. DNA of the CDR3: TGTGCCAGCAGCTTAGGGTTGCGGACAGGCCCCGGGGCCAACGTCCTGACTTTC.

This clonotype was recorded a few times. The rearrangement joins TRBV11-2 to TRBJ2-3, with D maybe TRBD2 (5 bases). The CDR3 is made up of 15 amino acids. The germline V gene encodes CDR1 SGHAT and CDR2 FQNNGV. Trimming pared 4 bases from V and 2 bases from J, leaving 13 bases between. The CDR3 coding sequence is TGTGCCAGCAGCTCTCGGACTGGCCCCACAGATACGCAGTATTTT. Translation gives CASSSRTGPTDTQYF.

Comments on this clonotype: Being one base from a much bigger clone, this may be a read error. This chain links TRBV7-2 with TRBJ1-5; a possible D gene is TRBD1 (5 bases). The CDR3 is 15 residues long. Germline V CDR1 and CDR2: SGHTA, FQGNSA. The germline V and J ends were trimmed by 1 base and 8 bases, with 15 bases remaining between them. The CDR3 reads CASSLGGRRGEPQHF. The CDR3 DNA is TGTGCCAGCAGCTTAGGAGGCCGCAGAGGGGAGCCCCAGCATTTT.

CDR3 nucleotide sequence: TGTGCCAGCAGCGTATCGGGTGATGAGCAGTTCTTC. Protein sequence: CASSVSGDEQFF. The V call is TRBV9, the J call TRBJ2-1; unclear D gene. V was clipped by 1 base and J by 8 bases, with 7 bases between them. The CDR3 extends over 12 amino acids. CDR1 is SGDLS and CDR2 is YYNGEE in the germline V gene.

This chain connects TRBV9 to TRBJ1-1; TRBD1 might be the D (5 bases). Trimming removed 0 bases at V and 7 bases at J, with 10 bases between. Germline V gene lookup returns CDR1 SGDLS and CDR2 YYNGEE. CDR3 length: 13 amino acids. CDR3 residues: CASSVEGHSEAFF. The CDR3 region has the DNA TGTGCCAGCAGCGTAGAAGGACACAGTGAAGCTTTCTTT.

This clonotype appeared many times. The junction does not match germline at one end; this may be a read error. The chain has TRBV2 and TRBJ2-7; D is possibly TRBD1 (5 bases). The CDR3 has 10 amino acids. Germline CDR1 reads SNHLY; CDR2 reads FYNNEI. The CDR3, as DNA: TGTGCCAGCAGACGGACAATCCTCAACTTC. Translation gives CASRRTILNF.

Comments on this clonotype: A much larger clone lies one base from this, so it may be a read error. This chain connects TRBV9 to TRBJ1-2; 10 bases match TRBD1. The germline V gene encodes CDR1 SGDLS and CDR2 YYNGEE. This CDR3 spans 15 amino acids. CDR3 coding DNA: TGTACCAGCAGCGTATCTCCGGGACAGGGGAATGGCTACACCTTC. Residues: CTSSVSPGQGNGYTF.

This clonotype showed up many times. The V call is TRBV7-3, the J call TRBJ2-7; TRBD1 matches 7 bases. The CDR3 is made up of 13 amino acids. The germline gives CDR1 SGHTA, CDR2 FQGTGA. J gave up 11 bases and V 5 bases, and 12 bases lay outside the gene matches. The CDR3 region has the DNA TGTGCCAGCAGCCGTAAGACACAGGGGATGGAGTACTTC. It yields the protein CASSRKTQGMEYF.

The table lists this clonotype with many counts. V and J are TRBV19 and TRBJ1-5, with 9 bases lining up with TRBD1. V trimming: 6 bases; J trimming: 9 bases; junction bases outside the gene matches: 9. From germline, CDR1 is LNHDA and CDR2 SQIVND (reference sequence). The CDR3 spans 14 residues. CDR3 region: CASSPTGQGLPQHF. CDR3 in DNA: TGTGCCAGTAGCCCAACGGGACAGGGTTTGCCCCAGCATTTT.

This clonotype occurred a few times. J is TRBJ2-1 and V is TRBV5-1, with no clear D. The germline gives CDR1 SGHRS, CDR2 YFSETQ. The V gene lost 0 bases and the J gene lost 4 bases, with 11 bases spanning the gap. This CDR3 comprises 15 residues. CDR3 region: CASSLGLVTYNEQFF. The CDR3 region has the DNA TGCGCCAGCAGCTTGGGACTCGTTACATACAATGAGCAGTTCTTC.

Many counts were recorded for this clonotype. The junction shows a germline mismatch at one end, possibly a read error. V and J are TRBV7-7 and TRBJ1-3; D not resolved. The CDR3 is made up of 14 amino acids. CDR1 is SSHAT and CDR2 is FNYEAQ in the germline V gene (reference sequence). DNA for the CDR3: TGTGCTAGCAGCTTAGGGATCTCTGGAAACACCATATATTTT. Its translation: CASSLGISGNTIYF. The full variable domain, with the rest looked up from reference TRBV7-7 and TRBJ1-3, is GAGVSQSPRYKVTKRGQDVTLRCDPISSHATLYWYQQALGQGPEFLTYFNYEAQPDKSGLPSDRFSAERPEGSISTLTIQRTEQRDSAMYRCASSLGISGNTIYFGEGSWLTVV.

With regard to this clonotype: A clone one base away is much larger, so this may be a read error. The chain combines TRBV20-1 with TRBJ1-5; D remains ambiguous. The germline gives CDR1 DFQATT, CDR2 SNEGSKA (reference sequence). This CDR3 region has 13 residues. The CDR3, as DNA: TGCAGTGCTACTGGGCTTAGCAATCAGCCCCTGCATTTT. Translation gives CSATGLSNQPLHF.

This clonotype showed up just a few times. This chain connects TRBV6-4 to TRBJ2-3; D assignment may be TRBD1 or TRBD2 (5 bases each). The CDR3 is 14 amino acids. Trimming cost V 4 bases and J 1 base, with 9 bases left between them. Per germline, CDR1 MRHNA and CDR2 SNTAGT. The CDR3 region is CASSVGGGTDTQYF. CDR3 DNA sequence: TGTGCCAGCAGTGTTGGGGGAGGCACAGATACGCAGTATTTT.

This clonotype was counted many times. This chain uses TRBV7-2 with TRBJ2-7; no reliable D call. Trimming shortened V by 3 bases and J by 0 bases, and 6 bases separated the two germline ends. The CDR3 runs to 13 residues. The V gene's germline CDR1 is SGHTA and CDR2 FQGNSA. The CDR3 nucleotides are TGTGCCAGCAGCTTGGGATACTCCTACGAGCAGTACTTC. Amino acid sequence: CASSLGYSYEQYF.

The rearrangement uses TRBV20-1 and TRBJ1-3; 7 bases match TRBD1. V was clipped by 7 bases and J by 1 base; unmatched bases: 4. The germline CDR1 and CDR2 sequences are DFQATT and SNEGSKA (reference sequence). The CDR3 is 13 amino acids. For the CDR3, the DNA is TGCAGTGTCCGCAGGGGGTCTGGAAACACCATATATTTT. This translates into CSVRRGSGNTIYF.

This chain connects TRBV9 to TRBJ1-3, with TRBD1 identical over 7 bases. The V and J ends lost 1 base and 4 bases, in that order; junction bases with no gene match: 8. Germline CDR1 SGDLS, CDR2 YYNGEE. This CDR3 has 16 residues. In nucleotides, the CDR3 is TGTGCCAGCAGCGTATACACGGGACAGCTGGGAAACACCATATATTTT. Protein: CASSVYTGQLGNTIYF.

This clonotype was counted once. A much larger clone differs from this one at a single base, so this may be a read error. V gene TRBV19 combines with J gene TRBJ1-5, with D hard to call. V lost 3 bases and J 0 bases, leaving 15 bases between the germline ends. CDR3 length equals 17 residues. The V gene's germline CDR1 is LNHDA and CDR2 SQIVND (reference sequence). The chain's CDR3 is CASSIGSQRSSNQPQHF. The CDR3 DNA reads TGTGCCAGTAGTATCGGATCCCAACGATCTAGCAATCAGCCCCAGCATTTT. Full variable domain (rest looked up from reference TRBV19 and TRBJ1-5): DGGITQSPKYLFRKEGQNVTLSCEQNLNHDAMYWYRQDPGQGLRLIYYSQIVNDFQKGDIAEGYSVSREKKESFPLTVTSAQKNPTAFYLCASSIGSQRSSNQPQHFGDGTRLSIL.

In this sample, this clonotype turned up many times. The chain has TRBV24-1 and TRBJ2-1; D unresolved. Germline V gene data show CDR1 as KGHDR and CDR2 as SFDVKD. Trimming pared 4 bases from V and 10 bases from J, leaving 13 bases between. This CDR3 is built from 13 residues. The CDR3, as DNA: TGTGCCACCAGTGACCCCAACCAGGCCGAGCAGTTCTTC. This encodes CATSDPNQAEQFF.

V gene TRBV10-3 combines with J gene TRBJ1-2, with no clear D. Trimming left V 6 bases short and J 3 bases short, with 11 bases between. CDR3 length: 13 residues. Germline V gives CDR1 ENHRY, CDR2 SYGVKD. The CDR3, as DNA: TGTGCCATCAGCGTCCAGACTTACTATGGCTACACCTTC. It translates to CAISVQTYYGYTF.

The J gene is TRBJ2-1, the V gene TRBV11-2; 7 bases are a match to TRBD2. Germline values: CDR1 SGHAT, CDR2 FQNNGV. Trimming took 3 bases from V and 4 from J; bases not matched to a gene: 6. The CDR3 runs to 15 residues. This chain's CDR3 is CASSFTGLGYNEQFF. As DNA, the CDR3 is TGTGCCAGCAGCTTCACCGGACTAGGATACAATGAGCAGTTCTTC.

The chain couples TRBV6-1 to TRBJ1-2, with a weak D call TRBD1 (6 bases). The V end lost 5 bases, the J end lost 4 bases, and 17 bases lay between the germline ends. The germline V gene has CDR1 MNHNS and CDR2 SASEGT. The CDR3 is 15 amino acids. This CDR3 is CASSTGQNLLYGYTF. CDR3 in DNA: TGTGCCAGCAGTACAGGACAGAACCTCCTCTATGGCTACACCTTC.

The chain couples TRBV6-1 to TRBJ1-2, with a tentative D call TRBD1 (5 bases). Germline loops: CDR1 MNHNS, CDR2 SASEGT. Deletions cut 6 bases from V and 4 bases from J, with 12 bases between. The CDR3 spans 13 residues. CDR3 DNA sequence: TGTGCCAGCAGGAGTACAGGAGCCTATGGCTACACCTTC. Translating gives CASRSTGAYGYTF.

At least ten counts were recorded for this clonotype. The chain uses TRBV24-1 and TRBJ2-2; D not certain. This CDR3 is built from 13 residues. Germline loops: CDR1 KGHDR, CDR2 SFDVKD. The V gene lost 6 bases and the J gene lost 4 bases, with 8 bases spanning the gap. The CDR3 DNA sequence: TGTGCCACCAGTAGTCCGGGCACCGGGGAGCTGTTTTTT. It translates to CATSSPGTGELFF.

This rearrangement joins TRBV19 to TRBJ2-2; 9 bases agree with TRBD1. In germline, CDR1 is LNHDA, CDR2 SQIVND (reference sequence). The CDR3 covers 16 residues. V lost 5 bases, J lost 5 bases, and 9 bases stayed unmatched. The CDR3 bases are TGTGCCAGTAGTGTAACTACCGGGACAGGGACCGGGGAGCTGTTTTTT. This codes for CASSVTTGTGTGELFF.

This clonotype was recorded at least ten times. The genes are TRBV7-2 and TRBJ2-7, with D maybe TRBD2 (5 bases). Germline CDR1 and CDR2: SGHTA and FQGNSA. Trimming took off 5 bases at V and 5 bases at J, with 16 bases between the two ends. This CDR3 is built from 14 residues. The CDR3, as DNA: TGTGCCAGCAGCCCCCCGGGAAATGTGGACGAGCAGTACTTC. Translation gives CASSPPGNVDEQYF.

This clonotype came up many times. The J gene is TRBJ2-7, the V gene TRBV5-1; TRBD2 is a possible D gene (5 bases). There are 13 residues in the CDR3. Trimming shortened V by 4 bases and J by 3 bases, and 11 bases separated the two germline ends. The germline V gene has CDR1 SGHRS and CDR2 YFSETQ. Written as DNA, the CDR3 is TGCGCCAGCAGCGGCGGGTCCGACTACGAGCAGTACTTC. Its translation: CASSGGSDYEQYF.

Points on this clonotype: This may be a read error: a much more frequent sequence differs by one nucleotide. The CDR3 end shows no conserved phenylalanine or tryptophan, and so a read error is likely. The chain carries TRBV5-1 and TRBJ1-2; D is unclear. The CDR3 covers 13 residues. Trimming left V 0 bases short and J 5 bases short, with 8 bases between. The V gene's germline CDR1 is SGHRS and CDR2 YFSETQ. CDR3 region: CASSLASEYGYTL. The CDR3 nucleotides read TGCGCCAGCAGCTTGGCGTCAGAATATGGCTACACCCTC.

This clonotype turned up a few times. A read error is possible here, since a much larger clone lies one base away. The chain couples TRBV19 to TRBJ1-2, with 7 bases identical to TRBD1. Germline lookup yields CDR1 LNHDA and CDR2 SQIVND (reference sequence). The CDR3 sequence is 13 residues long. J lost 8 bases, V lost 5 bases, and 8 bases had no gene match. The CDR3 region is CASSVNRGAGYTF. The DNA for the CDR3 is TGTGCCAGTAGTGTGAACAGGGGAGCGGGCTACACCTTC.